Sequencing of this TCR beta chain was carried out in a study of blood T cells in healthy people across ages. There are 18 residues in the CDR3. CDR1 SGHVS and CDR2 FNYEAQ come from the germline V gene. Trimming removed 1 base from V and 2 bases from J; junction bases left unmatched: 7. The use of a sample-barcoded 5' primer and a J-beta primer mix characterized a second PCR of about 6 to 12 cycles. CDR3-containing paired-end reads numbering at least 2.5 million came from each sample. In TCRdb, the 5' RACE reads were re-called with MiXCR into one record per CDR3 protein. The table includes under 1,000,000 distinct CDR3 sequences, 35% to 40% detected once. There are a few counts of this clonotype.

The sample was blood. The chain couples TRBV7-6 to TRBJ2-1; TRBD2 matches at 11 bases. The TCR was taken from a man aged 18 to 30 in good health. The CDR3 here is CASSLVTASGGTYNEQFF. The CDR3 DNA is TGTGCCAGCAGCTTAGTCACGGCTAGCGGGGGGACCTACAATGAGCAGTTCTTC.